Listed below are T cell receptor beta chains from one sample, sequenced in a study of T-cell memory formation after mild COVID-19. In TCRdb, the 5' RACE reads were re-called with MiXCR into one record per CDR3 protein. The sample has under 250,000 distinct CDR3 sequences; roughly 30% are singletons. The sample comprised PBMCs or a T cell subset sorted from them (not recorded which). Receptors were obtained from an adult woman who had mild COVID-19 (a few samples of this study predate the infection). Cell type and time point are not known. CDR3s leave out the opening cysteine and the closing phenylalanine or tryptophan. Expanded clones get a size class; other rows say once, few or many, or leave the size out.

clone_size v_call cdr3_aa
once TRBV24-1 ATSHRAGYNEQF
. TRBV27 ASSPASARDTQYEQY
. TRBV7-8 ASSSRGEDTQY
. TRBV24-1 ATSDFGGREGRNNEQF
. TRBV1 TSSQAGLADYNEQF
once TRBV10-3 AISESTSEQY
few TRBV7-9 ASSVSTGGAF
. TRBV29-1 SARDRVNTGELF
few TRBV5-4 ASSPSGVEETQY
. TRBV9 ASSAGQGLESPLH
many TRBV5-6 ASSYRTVLAKNIQY
. TRBV19 ASSPRTGLMNSPLH
few TRBV7-6 ASSLVPAGGLYPYNEQF
. TRBV24-1 ATSDLRATYNEQF
many TRBV23-1 ASSRGNGGREDQSSTDTQY
. TRBV20-1 SAPRGESSLAF
few TRBV5-8 ASSLDSWGNQPQH
few TRBV4-3 ASSQEFGTSGLTDTQY
. TRBV27 ASRSLGARYEQY
. TRBV5-1 ASSGSGTSSYEQY
few TRBV15 ATSRDYPGQTGAGANVLT
. TRBV4-1 ASSPHGTVSTDTQY